A selection of T cell receptor beta chains follows, all from one sample in a study of EBV T-cell therapy then PD-1 blockade in nasopharyngeal carcinoma. TCRdb keeps only in-frame clones here, not all; method: immunoSEQ multiplex PCR. The sample has approximately 13,000 clones; approximately 81% are singletons. No cognate antigen is known for these TCRs. Source: CD8+ T cells from blood, taken around day 100 from a patient whose treatment included autologous EBV-specific T cells and nivolumab. The receptors were gathered from a man aged 40-49 years with nasopharyngeal carcinoma. The conserved cysteine and the conserved F or W are not part of the CDR3 here. Clone size is not always given. Where it is, it says once, few, many or a class for expanded clones.

clone size: -; V gene: TRBV4-3; CDR3 protein: ASSQESIIEGVYEQY
clone size: -; V gene: TRBV29-1; CDR3 protein: SVEEGSGRYEQY
clone size: -; V gene: TRBV4-1; CDR3 protein: ASSQRSTEAF
clone size: -; V gene: TRBV3-1/TRBV3-2; CDR3 protein: ASSQDGAPNPYEQY
clone size: once; V gene: TRBV6-4; CDR3 protein: ATAATGTGELF
clone size: -; V gene: TRBV5-1; CDR3 protein: ASSLEGRVLDYGYT
clone size: -; V gene: TRBV7-3; CDR3 protein: ASSGTVGVLGYT
clone size: -; V gene: TRBV29-1; CDR3 protein: SVVIRGQGVYGYT
clone size: once; V gene: TRBV5-1; CDR3 protein: ASSLIYNEQF
clone size: few; V gene: TRBV29-1; CDR3 protein: SAIKGGFMNTEAF
clone size: -; V gene: TRBV5-6; CDR3 protein: ASSPLTGSDTEAF
clone size: -; V gene: TRBV30; CDR3 protein: AWTPVGTTSGEKLF
clone size: once; V gene: TRBV2; CDR3 protein: ASSAGPPGEQY
clone size: -; V gene: TRBV7-6; CDR3 protein: ASSYRVGDEAF
clone size: -; V gene: TRBV28; CDR3 protein: ASSLPSSGRASYNEQF
clone size: -; V gene: TRBV27; CDR3 protein: ASSQGRIYGYT
clone size: once; V gene: TRBV7-9; CDR3 protein: ASSTGTGFNEQF
clone size: -; V gene: TRBV7-9; CDR3 protein: ASSAQTVHNEQF
clone size: -; V gene: TRBV3-1/TRBV3-2; CDR3 protein: ASSLGPGYEQY
clone size: -; V gene: TRBV5-1; CDR3 protein: ASSLDGLGYEQY
clone size: -; V gene: TRBV27; CDR3 protein: ASSQGARWEAF
clone size: few; V gene: TRBV7-9; CDR3 protein: ASSSTTGGYEQY
clone size: -; V gene: TRBV4-1; CDR3 protein: ASSQGPTPGQGGQPQH
clone size: -; V gene: TRBV11-3; CDR3 protein: ASSRLGIGDNEQF
clone size: few; V gene: TRBV6-2/TRBV6-3; CDR3 protein: ASSSPEVLTAYEQY
clone size: -; V gene: TRBV3-1/TRBV3-2; CDR3 protein: ASSPLVGSGASYEQY
clone size: -; V gene: TRBV6-5; CDR3 protein: ASSYSETGPYEQY
clone size: -; V gene: TRBV27; CDR3 protein: ASSRTGDQNGYT
clone size: -; V gene: TRBV4-1; CDR3 protein: ASSLGPGPGANVLT
clone size: -; V gene: TRBV5-4; CDR3 protein: ASSPSDGELF
clone size: -; V gene: TRBV10-3; CDR3 protein: AIWGPGRNYGYT
clone size: -; V gene: TRBV15; CDR3 protein: ATFRQDTQY
clone size: -; V gene: TRBV6-2/TRBV6-3; CDR3 protein: ASSYDTSVGTDTQY
clone size: -; V gene: TRBV11-1; CDR3 protein: ASSPVGLPYGYT
clone size: -; V gene: TRBV6-4; CDR3 protein: ASSESSGGARNEQF
clone size: once; V gene: TRBV6-5; CDR3 protein: ATSLITEAF
clone size: -; V gene: TRBV2; CDR3 protein: ASSVDRSQPQH
clone size: -; V gene: TRBV7-8; CDR3 protein: ASSFGNQPQH
clone size: -; V gene: TRBV21-1; CDR3 protein: ASSKDRQY
clone size: -; V gene: TRBV10-3; CDR3 protein: AISGQARGYLSGNTIY
clone size: -; V gene: TRBV24-1; CDR3 protein: ATSDFDGTGGAKGGYT
clone size: few; V gene: TRBV2; CDR3 protein: ASSVVSVQPQH
clone size: -; V gene: TRBV7-2; CDR3 protein: ASSLESAGLGVYNEQF
clone size: -; V gene: TRBV9; CDR3 protein: ASSVYSTSSGYT
clone size: medium-sized; V gene: TRBV5-5; CDR3 protein: ASRNVETTIY
clone size: -; V gene: TRBV6-5; CDR3 protein: ASTLGQGADGYT
clone size: -; V gene: TRBV7-9; CDR3 protein: ASSPLAGANTGELF
clone size: -; V gene: TRBV9; CDR3 protein: ASSVTSGLTYEQY
clone size: -; V gene: TRBV25-1; CDR3 protein: ASSPSGDTGELF
clone size: -; V gene: TRBV5-1; CDR3 protein: ASSQGQGRSPLH
clone size: medium-sized; V gene: TRBV6-6; CDR3 protein: ASSRTPSGGGGEKLF
clone size: -; V gene: TRBV15; CDR3 protein: ATSREGQGAGANVLT
clone size: once; V gene: TRBV5-5; CDR3 protein: ASSLEGASYNEQF
clone size: medium-sized; V gene: TRBV7-9; CDR3 protein: ASSSTAVGDQPQH
clone size: medium-sized; V gene: TRBV5-1; CDR3 protein: ASSWTGTGGDGYT
clone size: -; V gene: TRBV9; CDR3 protein: ASSVGPLGPQH
clone size: -; V gene: TRBV6-2/TRBV6-3; CDR3 protein: ASSYSETHTGELF